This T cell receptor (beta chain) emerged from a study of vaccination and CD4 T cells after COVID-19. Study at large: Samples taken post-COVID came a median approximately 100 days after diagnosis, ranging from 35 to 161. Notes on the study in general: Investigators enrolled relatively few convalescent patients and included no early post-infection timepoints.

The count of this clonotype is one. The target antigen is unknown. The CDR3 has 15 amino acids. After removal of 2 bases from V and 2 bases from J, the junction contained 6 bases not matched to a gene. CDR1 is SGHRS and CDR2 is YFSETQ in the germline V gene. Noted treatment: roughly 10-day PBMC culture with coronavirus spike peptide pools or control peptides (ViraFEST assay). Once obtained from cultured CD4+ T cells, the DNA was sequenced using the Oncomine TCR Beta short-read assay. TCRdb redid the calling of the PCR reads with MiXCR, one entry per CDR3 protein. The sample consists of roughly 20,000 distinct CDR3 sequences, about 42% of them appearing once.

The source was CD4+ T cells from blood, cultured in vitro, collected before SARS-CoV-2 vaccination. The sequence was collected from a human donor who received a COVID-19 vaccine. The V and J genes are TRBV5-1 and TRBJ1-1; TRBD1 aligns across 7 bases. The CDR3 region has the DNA TGCGCCAGCAGCTTACGGCAGGGGGTCAACACTGAAGCTTTCTTT. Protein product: CASSLRQGVNTEAFF.